The rows below give T cell receptor beta chains drawn from one sample of a study of a mutant IDH1 vaccine in newly diagnosed glioma. Sequencing was performed with immunoSEQ multiplex PCR; in TCRdb, only in-frame clones are kept and a portion is missing. The profile shows approximately 92,000 clones, around four fifths of them singletons. The source material was PBMCs, sampled from a glioma patient treated with radiotherapy, temozolomide or both. The receptor set was obtained from a man aged 40-50 years with glioma. CDR3s include the opening cysteine and the closing phenylalanine or tryptophan. D genes are given only for firm matches. The size entry is marked missing in some rows and otherwise reads once, few, many or a size class.

CDR3 DNA: TGTGCCAGCAGTTTTATTCCCCCAGATACGCAGTATTTT
CDR3 protein: CASSFIPPDTQYF
D gene: NA
V gene: TRBV27
J gene: TRBJ2-3
clone size: NA

CDR3 DNA: TGTGCCATAGGACAGGGTCGGGAAAAACTGTTTTTT
CDR3 protein: CAIGQGREKLFF
D gene: TRBD1
V gene: TRBV10-3
J gene: TRBJ1-4
clone size: NA

CDR3 DNA: TGCGCCAGCAGCCAAGATGGTTCGAACACCGGGGAGCTGTTTTTT
CDR3 protein: CASSQDGSNTGELFF
D gene: NA
V gene: TRBV4-3
J gene: TRBJ2-2
clone size: NA

CDR3 DNA: TGTGCCAGCAGTCCTGACAGGAACTATGGCTACACCTTC
CDR3 protein: CASSPDRNYGYTF
D gene: NA
V gene: TRBV11-2
J gene: TRBJ1-2
clone size: NA

CDR3 DNA: TGTGCCTGGAGGGGGGGGACAGGGGGCCGGCGTGAAAAACTGTTTTTT
CDR3 protein: CAWRGGTGGRREKLFF
D gene: TRBD1
V gene: TRBV30
J gene: TRBJ1-4
clone size: NA

CDR3 DNA: TGTGCCAGCAGCCAGACGGTGAACACTGAAGCTTTCTTT
CDR3 protein: CASSQTVNTEAFF
D gene: NA
V gene: TRBV7-2
J gene: TRBJ1-1
clone size: NA

CDR3 DNA: TGTGCCAGCAGCTTGGGGATTAGCGCTGAAGCTTTCTTT
CDR3 protein: CASSLGISAEAFF
D gene: NA
V gene: TRBV5-5
J gene: TRBJ1-1
clone size: few

CDR3 DNA: TGTGCCAGCAGCGCGGACAGGGGGCACGAGACCCAGTACTTC
CDR3 protein: CASSADRGHETQYF
D gene: TRBD1
V gene: TRBV7-6
J gene: TRBJ2-5
clone size: NA

CDR3 DNA: TGTGCCAGCAGCTTGGGAGTGGGTGGGGAGCTGTTTTTT
CDR3 protein: CASSLGVGGELFF
D gene: NA
V gene: TRBV7-2
J gene: TRBJ2-2
clone size: few

CDR3 DNA: TGTGCCAGCAGCGTCCTGGGACAGGGGGCTCAGCCCCAGCATTTT
CDR3 protein: CASSVLGQGAQPQHF
D gene: TRBD1
V gene: TRBV2
J gene: TRBJ1-5
clone size: once

CDR3 DNA: TGTGCCAGCTCTCAAAAACAGGGAGCGGGAGGGGCCAACGTCCTGACTTTC
CDR3 protein: CASSQKQGAGGANVLTF
D gene: NA
V gene: TRBV18
J gene: TRBJ2-6
clone size: NA

CDR3 DNA: TGTGCCAGCAGCCAAGATCACAGGGGCGGCCATGGCTACACCTTC
CDR3 protein: CASSQDHRGGHGYTF
D gene: TRBD1
V gene: TRBV4-2
J gene: TRBJ1-2
clone size: NA

CDR3 DNA: TGTGCCAGCAGCTTCATTGGTCAGCGGGAGCAAAACATTCAGTACTTC
CDR3 protein: CASSFIGQREQNIQYF
D gene: TRBD2
V gene: TRBV7-2
J gene: TRBJ2-4
clone size: NA

CDR3 DNA: TGTGCCTGGAGCGCCGGGACTAGCCGAAAAGAGACCCAGTACTTC
CDR3 protein: CAWSAGTSRKETQYF
D gene: TRBD2
V gene: TRBV30
J gene: TRBJ2-5
clone size: NA

CDR3 DNA: TGTGCCAGCAAGCTTAGGTGGGCGAACACCGGGGAGCTGTTTTTT
CDR3 protein: CASKLRWANTGELFF
D gene: NA
V gene: TRBV11-2
J gene: TRBJ2-2
clone size: NA

CDR3 DNA: TGTGCCTGGAGTAATCTAGCGGGCTATTCGGACGAGCAGTACTTC
CDR3 protein: CAWSNLAGYSDEQYF
D gene: TRBD2
V gene: TRBV30
J gene: TRBJ2-7
clone size: NA

CDR3 DNA: TGTGCCAGCAGCGATAGAGGTCCGGGAGAGACCCAGTACTTC
CDR3 protein: CASSDRGPGETQYF
D gene: NA
V gene: TRBV7-2
J gene: TRBJ2-5
clone size: NA

CDR3 DNA: TGTGCCAGCAGTTACTCCTGGTCGAGGGGCGCTGAAGCTTTCTTT
CDR3 protein: CASSYSWSRGAEAFF
D gene: NA
V gene: TRBV6-5
J gene: TRBJ1-1
clone size: NA

CDR3 DNA: TGTGCCAGTAGTATTGGGGGCTCCTATAATTCACCCCTCCACTTT
CDR3 protein: CASSIGGSYNSPLHF
D gene: NA
V gene: TRBV19
J gene: TRBJ1-6
clone size: NA

CDR3 DNA: TGCGCCAGCCTCACCGGCGGCGGGGGAACTCAGGAGGAGTTCTTC
CDR3 protein: CASLTGGGGTQEEFF
D gene: TRBD2
V gene: TRBV10-2
J gene: TRBJ2-1
clone size: few

CDR3 DNA: TGTGCCAGCAGCGCCGGACTAGCGGATTACAATGAGCAGTTCTTC
CDR3 protein: CASSAGLADYNEQFF
D gene: TRBD2
V gene: TRBV9
J gene: TRBJ2-1
clone size: NA

CDR3 DNA: TGTGCCAGCAGCTTAAAGGAGACCCAGTACTTC
CDR3 protein: CASSLKETQYF
D gene: NA
V gene: TRBV7-2
J gene: TRBJ2-5
clone size: NA

CDR3 DNA: TGTGCCAGCAGCCATCAGGGGACAACTAATGAAAAACTGTTTTTT
CDR3 protein: CASSHQGTTNEKLFF
D gene: NA
V gene: TRBV5-5
J gene: TRBJ1-4
clone size: NA

CDR3 DNA: TGTGCCAGCAGCTCCGATCCGACTAGCAGCCACGAGCAGTACTTC
CDR3 protein: CASSSDPTSSHEQYF
D gene: TRBD2
V gene: TRBV9
J gene: TRBJ2-7
clone size: NA

CDR3 DNA: TGCGCCAGCAGCCAAGGACTAGCGGGAGTGGAGACCCAGTACTTC
CDR3 protein: CASSQGLAGVETQYF
D gene: TRBD2
V gene: TRBV4-3
J gene: TRBJ2-5
clone size: NA

CDR3 DNA: TGCGCCAGCAGCTTGACCCGACAGCCGACTGGCTACACCTTC
CDR3 protein: CASSLTRQPTGYTF
D gene: NA
V gene: TRBV5-1
J gene: TRBJ1-2
clone size: NA

CDR3 DNA: TGTGCCAGCAGGGAACAGGCTAACTATGGCTACACCTTC
CDR3 protein: CASREQANYGYTF
D gene: NA
V gene: TRBV25-1
J gene: TRBJ1-2
clone size: NA

CDR3 DNA: TGTGCCAGCAGCTTAGATGTGGGACGGGATGAGCAGTTCTTC
CDR3 protein: CASSLDVGRDEQFF
D gene: NA
V gene: TRBV7-3
J gene: TRBJ2-1
clone size: NA

CDR3 DNA: TGCGCCAGCAGCCAAGTCGCTGGGGGCTTCGAGACCCAGTACTTC
CDR3 protein: CASSQVAGGFETQYF
D gene: NA
V gene: TRBV4-1
J gene: TRBJ2-5
clone size: NA

CDR3 DNA: TGCGCCAGCAGCTTGTGGGGCGGGGAGGCTTTCTTT
CDR3 protein: CASSLWGGEAFF
D gene: NA
V gene: TRBV5-1
J gene: TRBJ1-1
clone size: once

CDR3 DNA: TGTGCCAGCAGTGAGGGGGGGGAAAAACTGTTTTTT
CDR3 protein: CASSEGGEKLFF
D gene: NA
V gene: TRBV25-1
J gene: TRBJ1-4
clone size: NA

CDR3 DNA: TGTGCCAGTAGTCTGGGAGATACGCAGTATTTT
CDR3 protein: CASSLGDTQYF
D gene: NA
V gene: TRBV19
J gene: TRBJ2-3
clone size: NA

CDR3 DNA: TGTGCCAGCAGCTTGGGACTAGCGGGGGCCATCACAGATACGCAGTATTTT
CDR3 protein: CASSLGLAGAITDTQYF
D gene: TRBD2
V gene: TRBV7-6
J gene: TRBJ2-3
clone size: NA

CDR3 DNA: TGTGCCAGCAGCCTCACCGGGACGGAAGAGACCCAGTACTTC
CDR3 protein: CASSLTGTEETQYF
D gene: NA
V gene: TRBV5-6
J gene: TRBJ2-5
clone size: NA

CDR3 DNA: TGTGCCAGCAGTTTCCTCCGGACAGGGAATCAGCCCCAGCATTTT
CDR3 protein: CASSFLRTGNQPQHF
D gene: TRBD1
V gene: TRBV28
J gene: TRBJ1-5
clone size: NA

CDR3 DNA: TGCGCCAGCAGCCAAGATAATACGGTTTGGGAGCAGTACTTC
CDR3 protein: CASSQDNTVWEQYF
D gene: NA
V gene: TRBV4-1
J gene: TRBJ2-5
clone size: NA

CDR3 DNA: TGTGCCAGTAGTGCCGGGACAGGGGCTGACGGTCAGCCCCAGCATTTT
CDR3 protein: CASSAGTGADGQPQHF
D gene: TRBD1
V gene: TRBV19
J gene: TRBJ1-5
clone size: NA

CDR3 DNA: TGTGCTAGTGGTTTGGTTCAAGAGACCCAGTACTTC
CDR3 protein: CASGLVQETQYF
D gene: NA
V gene: TRBV12-5
J gene: TRBJ2-5
clone size: NA

CDR3 DNA: TGTGCCAGCAGTGCTACCAGGGAGACTGAAGCTTTCTTT
CDR3 protein: CASSATRETEAFF
D gene: NA
V gene: TRBV6-1
J gene: TRBJ1-1
clone size: NA

CDR3 DNA: TGTGTCAGCAGTTACTCCGAGGGTAGTGAGACCCAGTACTTC
CDR3 protein: CVSSYSEGSETQYF
D gene: NA
V gene: TRBV6-5
J gene: TRBJ2-5
clone size: NA

CDR3 DNA: TGTGCCAGCTCACCCTTACCGTTGGGACAGGGGGCGAGAGAGACCCAGTACTTC
CDR3 protein: CASSPLPLGQGARETQYF
D gene: TRBD1
V gene: TRBV18
J gene: TRBJ2-5
clone size: NA

CDR3 DNA: TGCGCCAGCAGCTTGGGAGGGATCAATCAGCCCCAGCATTTT
CDR3 protein: CASSLGGINQPQHF
D gene: NA
V gene: TRBV5-1
J gene: TRBJ1-5
clone size: NA

CDR3 DNA: TGCAGCGTTGAAGCCCTGGGACGGTGGACTAGCGGGAGCCTCCAAGAGACCCAGTACTTC
CDR3 protein: CSVEALGRWTSGSLQETQYF
D gene: TRBD2
V gene: TRBV29-1
J gene: TRBJ2-5
clone size: NA

CDR3 DNA: TGTGCCAGCAGTGAGCAGGGGTCGGCGGATGAAAAACTGTTTTTT
CDR3 protein: CASSEQGSADEKLFF
D gene: NA
V gene: TRBV25-1
J gene: TRBJ1-4
clone size: NA

CDR3 DNA: TGCAGCGTTGAAAATCTAGTTAGGGTCAGCTCCTACAATGAGCAGTTCTTC
CDR3 protein: CSVENLVRVSSYNEQFF
D gene: NA
V gene: TRBV29-1
J gene: TRBJ2-1
clone size: NA